A single sample gave rise to the 8 T cell receptor beta chains below, sequenced in a study of beta chain features in type 1 diabetes. Expressed TCRB transcripts were sequenced because the entire RNA isolate underwent reverse transcription. The table came from immunoSEQ multiplex PCR; TCRdb's copy has only in-frame clones and leaves some out. The table includes about 350,000 clones, about 20% detected once. Sequencing used naive CD4+ T cells from blood. These receptors all come from a woman in her late teens or twenties in good health.

This clone appeared a few times. The chain links TRBV5-4 to TRBJ1-2; 9 bases match TRBD1. Unmatched junction bases numbered 22, after V lost 5 bases and J lost 5 bases. CDR3 size: 19 residues. The germline V gene has CDR1 SGHNT and CDR2 YYREEE (reference sequence). The chain's CDR3 is CASRMRSGQGNKIAYGYTF. As DNA, the CDR3 is TGTGCCAGCAGAATGCGGTCCGGACAGGGGAATAAGATCGCATATGGCTACACCTTC.

The V call is TRBV4-1, the J call TRBJ1-4; 10 bases are shared with TRBD1. The CDR3 consists of 17 residues. J lost 4 bases, V lost 4 bases, and 9 bases had no gene match. Germline CDR1 reads MGHRA; CDR2 reads YSYEKL. The DNA for the CDR3 is TGCGCCAGCAGCCGAGGGGGACAGGGGTTTTATAATGAAAAACTGTTTTTT. Protein sequence: CASSRGGQGFYNEKLFF.

This chain links TRBV19 with TRBJ2-7, with D perhaps matching TRBD2 (5 bases). V dropped 5 bases and J dropped 2 bases, with 7 bases sitting between them. The CDR3 is made up of 12 amino acids. Germline values: CDR1 LNHDA, CDR2 SQIVND (reference sequence). The CDR3 protein is CASSYGTYEQYF. DNA of the CDR3: TGTGCCAGTAGTTACGGGACCTACGAGCAGTACTTC.

This clone was seen a handful of times. This chain joins TRBV6-6 and TRBJ1-5; D not resolved. The CDR3 is 14 amino acids. The V gene lost 4 bases and the J gene lost 1 base, with 8 bases spanning the gap. Germline V CDR1 and CDR2: MNHNY, SVGAGI (reference sequence). As DNA, the CDR3 is TGTGCCAGCAGTTTGCGGCAAAGCAATCAGCCCCAGCATTTT. This gives the protein CASSLRQSNQPQHF.

The V gene is TRBV30, the J gene TRBJ1-3; unclear D gene. The CDR3 covers 13 residues. Between the trimmed V and J ends, which lost 2 bases and 5 bases, there was a span of 10 bases. The germline CDR1 and CDR2 sequences are GTSNPN and SVGIG (reference sequence). CDR3 sequence: CAWSPGGRNTIYF. The CDR3 DNA is TGTGCCTGGAGTCCAGGAGGTAGAAACACCATATATTTT.

This clone was observed a handful of times. The CDR3 is CASSLGRGDLTDTQYF. In DNA, the CDR3 is TGCGCCAGCAGCCTTGGCCGGGGAGACCTCACAGATACGCAGTATTTT. This sequence joins TRBV5-1 and TRBJ2-3; a possible D gene is TRBD2 (5 bases). The CDR3 spans 16 residues. The V end lost 4 bases, the J end lost 2 bases, and 17 bases lay between the germline ends. The germline V gene encodes CDR1 SGHRS and CDR2 YFSETQ.

V gene TRBV9 combines with J gene TRBJ2-5; D remains unclear. Trimming shortened V by 5 bases and J by 3 bases, and 14 bases separated the two germline ends. There are 14 residues in the CDR3. Germline V lookup: CDR1 SGDLS, CDR2 YYNGEE. CDR3 in amino acids: CASSRAPVEETQYF. The CDR3 region has the DNA TGTGCCAGCAGTCGAGCCCCGGTGGAAGAGACCCAGTACTTC.

The gene calls are TRBV7-9 and TRBJ2-1; D is uncertain. Trimming shortened V by 5 bases and J by 9 bases, and 8 bases separated the two germline ends. From germline, CDR1 is SEHNR and CDR2 FQNEAQ (reference sequence). The CDR3 has 11 amino acids. CDR3 coding DNA: TGTGCCAGCAGCCTCGATAGTGAGCAGTTCTTC. This sequence encodes CASSLDSEQFF.